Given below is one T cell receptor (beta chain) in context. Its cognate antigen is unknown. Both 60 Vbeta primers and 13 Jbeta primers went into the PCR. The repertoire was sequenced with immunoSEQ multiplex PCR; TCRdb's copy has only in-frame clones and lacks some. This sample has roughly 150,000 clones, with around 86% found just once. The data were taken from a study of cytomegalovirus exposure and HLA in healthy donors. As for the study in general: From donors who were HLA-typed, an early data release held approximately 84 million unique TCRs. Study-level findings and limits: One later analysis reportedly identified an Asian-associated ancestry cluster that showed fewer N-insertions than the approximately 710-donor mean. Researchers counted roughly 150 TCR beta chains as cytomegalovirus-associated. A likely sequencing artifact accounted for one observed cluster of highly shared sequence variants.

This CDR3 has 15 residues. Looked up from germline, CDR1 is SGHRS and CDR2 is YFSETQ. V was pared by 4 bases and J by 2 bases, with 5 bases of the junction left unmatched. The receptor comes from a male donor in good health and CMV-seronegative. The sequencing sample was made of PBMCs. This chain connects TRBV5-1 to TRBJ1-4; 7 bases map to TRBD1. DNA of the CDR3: TGCGCCAGCAGCCCGACAGGGCTCACTAATGAAAAACTGTTTTTT. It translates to CASSPTGLTNEKLFF.